This passage covers 11 T cell receptor beta chains from one sample sequenced in a study of blood T cells in healthy people across ages. Through a sample-barcoded 5' primer and a J-beta primer mix, a second PCR was run for about 6 to 11 cycles. TCRdb reprocessed the 5' RACE reads via MiXCR and lists one record per CDR3 protein. The sample lists some 750,000 distinct CDR3 sequences, 20% to 25% seen once, with approximately 20% in the top ten. Input material: blood. Receptor source: a man aged 65 to 85 in good health.

The CDR3 is CASSVGTNQETQYF. In nucleotides, the CDR3 is TGCGCCAGCAGCGTCGGGACGAATCAAGAGACCCAGTACTTC. The gene calls are TRBV5-1 and TRBJ2-5; D might be TRBD1 or TRBD2, each matching 5 bases. The CDR3 length is 14 residues. Germline CDR1 reads SGHRS; CDR2 reads YFSETQ. V lost 4 bases and J 2 bases, leaving 12 bases between the germline ends.

The chain has TRBV19 and TRBJ1-1; D unclear. The V end lost 3 bases, the J end lost 11 bases, and 19 bases lay between the germline ends. Per the germline V gene, CDR1 is LNHDA and CDR2 is SQIVND (reference sequence). This CDR3 spans 14 amino acids. DNA for the CDR3: TGTGCCAGTAGTATTAGCGGCGGGCGGGCGTCCGCTTTCTTT. It yields the protein CASSISGGRASAFF.

The chain's CDR3 is CASKRSGTDTQYF. CDR3 DNA sequence: TGTGCCAGTAAACGATCGGGCACAGATACGCAGTATTTT. The chain uses TRBV19 and TRBJ2-3, with unresolved D. The germline V gene has CDR1 LNHDA and CDR2 SQIVND (reference sequence). Deletions cut 7 bases from V and 1 base from J, with 9 bases between. The CDR3 spans 13 residues.

The DNA of the CDR3 is TGTGCCGCCGGGACAGGCACCAACGGATTTCAAAAACTGTTTTTT. Its protein product is CAAGTGTNGFQKLFF. V usage is TRBV6-5 and J usage is TRBJ1-4; 8 bases fit TRBD1. The CDR3 is made up of 15 amino acids. Trimming cost V 11 bases and J 9 bases; bases outside gene matches: 17. Looked up from germline, CDR1 is MNHEY and CDR2 is SVGAGI.

This clonotype has just a few counts. The chain carries TRBV5-1 and TRBJ2-2; no clear D. The V gene lost 3 bases and the J gene lost 7 bases, with 10 bases spanning the gap. This CDR3 is built from 13 residues. Germline values: CDR1 SGHRS, CDR2 YFSETQ. CDR3 loop: CASSYSDIGELFF. Written as DNA, the CDR3 is TGCGCCAGCAGCTACTCTGACATCGGGGAGCTGTTTTTT.

The rearrangement joins TRBV6-2 or TRBV6-3 to TRBJ2-7; the D gene is possibly TRBD1 (6 bases). Germline CDR1 and CDR2: MNHEY and SVGEGT. The CDR3 totals 14 residues. The ends were cut back, 7 bases at V and 0 bases at J, with 13 bases in the middle. Written as DNA, the CDR3 is TGTGCCAGCATTAGGGACACCGGCTCCTACGAGCAGTACTTC. It translates to CASIRDTGSYEQYF.

The chain employs TRBV6-1 and TRBJ2-1; tentative D call: TRBD2 (5 bases). The CDR3 is 14 amino acids. V lost 3 bases and J 7 bases, leaving 13 bases between the germline ends. Germline V CDR1 and CDR2: MNHNS, SASEGT. DNA of the CDR3: TGTGCCAGCAGTGAGGCCCAGGCGGGTAATGAGCAGTTCTTC. Its protein is CASSEAQAGNEQFF.

The chain couples TRBV11-2 to TRBJ2-3; D is unclear. The CDR3 contains 13 residues. Germline V gene sequence: CDR1 SGHAT, CDR2 FQNNGV. Trimming cost V 4 bases and J 2 bases, with 7 bases left between them. In DNA, the CDR3 is TGTGCCAGCAGCTGGCAGCCCACAGATACGCAGTATTTT. Residues: CASSWQPTDTQYF.

This clonotype has a handful of counts. The chain combines TRBV7-9 with TRBJ2-5; a possible D gene is TRBD2 (5 bases). The end of the DNA fits TRBJ2-7 better, so the J call may be wrong. Germline values: CDR1 SEHNR, CDR2 FQNEAQ (reference sequence). CDR3 size: 13 residues. The CDR3 DNA reads as TGTGCCAGCAGCCCCGGGGAGTTCTACGAGCAGTACGTC. Translation gives CASSPGEFYEQYV.

This clonotype was found a few times. The chain combines TRBV12-3 or TRBV12-4 with TRBJ1-1, with a possible D match to TRBD1 (6 bases). V was trimmed by 5 bases and J by 11 bases, leaving 15 bases between them. The CDR3 sequence is 12 residues long. The CDR3 DNA reads as TGTGCCAGCAGTCTACAGGGTTGGGGGGCTTTCTTT. It specifies CASSLQGWGAFF.

There are a few counts of this clonotype. The J gene is TRBJ2-7, the V gene TRBV29-1, with TRBD1 as a possible D gene (5 bases). This CDR3 comprises 13 residues. V was trimmed by 4 bases and J by 2 bases, leaving 12 bases between them. Per the germline V gene, CDR1 is SQVTM and CDR2 is ANQGSEA. Written as DNA, the CDR3 is TGCAGCGTTGTACACAGGAGAACCTACGAGCAGTACGTC. It translates to CSVVHRRTYEQYV.